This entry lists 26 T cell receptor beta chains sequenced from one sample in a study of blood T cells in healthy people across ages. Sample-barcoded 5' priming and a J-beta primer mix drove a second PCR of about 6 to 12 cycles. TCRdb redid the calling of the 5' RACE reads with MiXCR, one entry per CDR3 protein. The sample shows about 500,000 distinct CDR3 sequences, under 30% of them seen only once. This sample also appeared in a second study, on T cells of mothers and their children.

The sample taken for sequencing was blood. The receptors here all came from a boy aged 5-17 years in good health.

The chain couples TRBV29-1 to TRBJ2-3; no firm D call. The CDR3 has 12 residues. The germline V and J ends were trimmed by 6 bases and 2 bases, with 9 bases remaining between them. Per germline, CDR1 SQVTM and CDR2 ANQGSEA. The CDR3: CSVESNTDTQYF. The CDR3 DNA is TGCAGCGTCGAAAGCAACACAGATACGCAGTATTTT.

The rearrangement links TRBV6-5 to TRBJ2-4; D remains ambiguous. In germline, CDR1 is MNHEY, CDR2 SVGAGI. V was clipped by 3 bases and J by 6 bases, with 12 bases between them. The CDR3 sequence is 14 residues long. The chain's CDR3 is CASSYNTLGNIQYF. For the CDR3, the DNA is TGTGCCAGCAGTTATAACACCCTGGGAAACATTCAGTACTTC.

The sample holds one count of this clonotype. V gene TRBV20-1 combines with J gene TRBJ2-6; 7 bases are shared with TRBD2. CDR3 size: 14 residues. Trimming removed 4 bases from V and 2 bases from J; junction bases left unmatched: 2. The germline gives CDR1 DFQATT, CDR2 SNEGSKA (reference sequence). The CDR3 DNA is TGCAGTGCTAACACTAGCGCTGGGGCCAACGTCCTGACTTTC. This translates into CSANTSAGANVLTF.

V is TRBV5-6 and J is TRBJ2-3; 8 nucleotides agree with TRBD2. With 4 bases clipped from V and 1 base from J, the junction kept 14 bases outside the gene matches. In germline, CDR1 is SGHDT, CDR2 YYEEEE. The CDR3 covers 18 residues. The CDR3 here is CASSTPGLLAGRTDTQYF. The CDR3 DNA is TGTGCCAGCAGCACGCCAGGGCTTTTAGCGGGACGCACAGATACGCAGTATTTT.

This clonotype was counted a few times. The CDR3 loop reads CSATGVTGELFF. The DNA for the CDR3 is TGCAGCGCGACAGGGGTCACCGGGGAGCTGTTTTTT. The chain uses TRBV29-1 and TRBJ2-2, with 8 bases that match TRBD1. CDR3 length: 12 amino acids. The germline V gene encodes CDR1 SQVTM and CDR2 ANQGSEA. V was clipped by 7 bases and J by 4 bases; unmatched bases: 2.

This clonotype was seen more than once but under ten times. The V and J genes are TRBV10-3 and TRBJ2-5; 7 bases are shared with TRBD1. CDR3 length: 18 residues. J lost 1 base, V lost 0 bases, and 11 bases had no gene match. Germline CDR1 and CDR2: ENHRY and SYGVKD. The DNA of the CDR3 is TGTGCCATCAGTGAGTCATCGGTATCTACAGGGGCCCAAGAGACCCAGTACTTC. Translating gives CAISESSVSTGAQETQYF.

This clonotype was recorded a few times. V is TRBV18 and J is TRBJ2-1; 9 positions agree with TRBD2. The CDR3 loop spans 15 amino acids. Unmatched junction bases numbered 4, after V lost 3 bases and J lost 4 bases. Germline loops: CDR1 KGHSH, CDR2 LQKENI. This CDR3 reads CASSPRTSDYNEQFF. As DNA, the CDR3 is TGTGCCAGCTCACCCCGGACTAGCGATTACAATGAGCAGTTCTTC.

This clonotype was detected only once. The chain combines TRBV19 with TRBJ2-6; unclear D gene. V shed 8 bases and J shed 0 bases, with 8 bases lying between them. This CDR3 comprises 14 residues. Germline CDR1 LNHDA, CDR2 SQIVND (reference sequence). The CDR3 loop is CASRTPSGANVLTF. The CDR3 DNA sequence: TGTGCCAGTCGGACGCCCTCTGGGGCCAACGTCCTGACTTTC.

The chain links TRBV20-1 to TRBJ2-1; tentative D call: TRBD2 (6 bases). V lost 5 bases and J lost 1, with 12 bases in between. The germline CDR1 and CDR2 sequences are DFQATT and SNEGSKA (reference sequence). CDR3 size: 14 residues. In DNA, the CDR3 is TGCAGTGCTGAGCGGGCCCCTTCCTACAATGAGCAGTTCTTC. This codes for CSAERAPSYNEQFF.

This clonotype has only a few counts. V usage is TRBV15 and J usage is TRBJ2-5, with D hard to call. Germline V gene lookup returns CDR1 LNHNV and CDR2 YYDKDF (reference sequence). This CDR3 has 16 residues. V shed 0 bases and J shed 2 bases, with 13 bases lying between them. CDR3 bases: TGTGCCACCAGCAGAGAGATCTTACGGAAGCAAGAGACCCAGTACTTC. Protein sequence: CATSREILRKQETQYF.

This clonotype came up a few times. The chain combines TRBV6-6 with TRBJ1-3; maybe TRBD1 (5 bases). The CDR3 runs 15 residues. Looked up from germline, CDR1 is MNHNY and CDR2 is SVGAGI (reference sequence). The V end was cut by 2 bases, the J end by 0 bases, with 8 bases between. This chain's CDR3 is CASSYGATSGNTIYF. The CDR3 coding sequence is TGTGCCAGCAGTTACGGGGCCACCTCTGGAAACACCATATATTTT.

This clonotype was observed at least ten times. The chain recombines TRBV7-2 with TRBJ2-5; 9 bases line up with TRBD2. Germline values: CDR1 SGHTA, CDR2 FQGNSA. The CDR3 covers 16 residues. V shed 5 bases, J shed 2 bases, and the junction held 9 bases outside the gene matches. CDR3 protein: CASSKARRGGQETQYF. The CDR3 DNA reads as TGTGCCAGCAGCAAGGCTAGGCGGGGGGGTCAAGAGACCCAGTACTTC.

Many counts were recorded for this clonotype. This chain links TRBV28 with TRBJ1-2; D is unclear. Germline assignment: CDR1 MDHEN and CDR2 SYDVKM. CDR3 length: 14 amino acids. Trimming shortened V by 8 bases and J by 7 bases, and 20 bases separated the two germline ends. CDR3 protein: CASRSLVVEGGYTF. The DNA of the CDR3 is TGTGCCAGCCGATCTCTTGTAGTGGAGGGTGGCTACACCTTC.

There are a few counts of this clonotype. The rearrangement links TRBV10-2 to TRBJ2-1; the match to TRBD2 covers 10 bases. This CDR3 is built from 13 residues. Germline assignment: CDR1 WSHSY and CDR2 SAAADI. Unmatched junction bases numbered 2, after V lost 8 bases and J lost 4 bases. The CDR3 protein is CASGTSDYNEQFF. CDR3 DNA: TGCGCCAGCGGGACTAGCGATTACAATGAGCAGTTCTTC.

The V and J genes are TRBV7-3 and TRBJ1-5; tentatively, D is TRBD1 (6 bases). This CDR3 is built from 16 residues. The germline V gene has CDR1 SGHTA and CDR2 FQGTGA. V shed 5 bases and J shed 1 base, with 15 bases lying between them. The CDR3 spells CASSPGVFASNQPQHF. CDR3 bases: TGTGCCAGCAGCCCAGGGGTATTCGCGAGCAATCAGCCCCAGCATTTT.

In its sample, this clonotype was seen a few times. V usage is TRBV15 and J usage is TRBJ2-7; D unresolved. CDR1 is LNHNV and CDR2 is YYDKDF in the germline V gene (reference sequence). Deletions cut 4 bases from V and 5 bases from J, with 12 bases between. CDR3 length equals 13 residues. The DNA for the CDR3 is TGTGCCACCAGCATTGGTCCTCTGGACGAGCAGTACTTC. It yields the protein CATSIGPLDEQYF.

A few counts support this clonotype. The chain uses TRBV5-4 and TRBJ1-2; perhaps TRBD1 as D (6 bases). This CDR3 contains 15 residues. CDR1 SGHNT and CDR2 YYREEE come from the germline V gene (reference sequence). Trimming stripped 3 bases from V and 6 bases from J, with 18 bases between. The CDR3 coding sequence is TGTGCCAGCAGCTCTCAGGGGTTTCGAGGTGATGGCTACACCTTC. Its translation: CASSSQGFRGDGYTF.

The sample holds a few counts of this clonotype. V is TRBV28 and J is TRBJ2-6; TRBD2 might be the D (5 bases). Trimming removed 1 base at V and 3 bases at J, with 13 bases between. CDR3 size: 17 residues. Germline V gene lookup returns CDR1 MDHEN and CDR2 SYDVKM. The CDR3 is CASSLLGTRDGANVLTF. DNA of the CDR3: TGTGCCAGCAGTTTATTAGGAACCCGGGATGGGGCCAACGTCCTGACTTTC.

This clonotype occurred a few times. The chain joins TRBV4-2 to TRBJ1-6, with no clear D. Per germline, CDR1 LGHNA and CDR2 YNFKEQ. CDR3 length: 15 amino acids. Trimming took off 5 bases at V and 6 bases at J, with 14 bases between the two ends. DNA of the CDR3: TGTGCCAGCAGCGGGAAGGGTGACTTTAATTCACCCCTCCACTTT. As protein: CASSGKGDFNSPLHF.

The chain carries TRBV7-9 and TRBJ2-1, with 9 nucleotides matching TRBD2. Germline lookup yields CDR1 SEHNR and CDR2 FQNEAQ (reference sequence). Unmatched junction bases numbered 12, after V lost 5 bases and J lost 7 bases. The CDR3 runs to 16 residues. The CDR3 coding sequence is TGTGCCAGCAGCCCCCGGACTAGCGATGGTTTTAATGAGCAGTTCTTC. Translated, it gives CASSPRTSDGFNEQFF.

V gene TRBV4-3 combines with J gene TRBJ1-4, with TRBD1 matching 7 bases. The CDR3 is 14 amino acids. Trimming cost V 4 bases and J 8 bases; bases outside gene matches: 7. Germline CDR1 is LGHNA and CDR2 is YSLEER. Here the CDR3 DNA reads TGCGCCAGCAGCCCGGGACAGATTCGCGAAAAACTGTTTTTT. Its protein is CASSPGQIREKLFF.

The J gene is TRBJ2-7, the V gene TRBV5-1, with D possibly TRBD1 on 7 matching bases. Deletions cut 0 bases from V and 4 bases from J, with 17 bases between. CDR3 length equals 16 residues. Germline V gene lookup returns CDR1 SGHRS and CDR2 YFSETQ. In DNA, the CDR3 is TGCGCCAGCAGCTTGGAATCAGAGGGGGCGGGGTACGAGCAGTACTTC. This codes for CASSLESEGAGYEQYF.

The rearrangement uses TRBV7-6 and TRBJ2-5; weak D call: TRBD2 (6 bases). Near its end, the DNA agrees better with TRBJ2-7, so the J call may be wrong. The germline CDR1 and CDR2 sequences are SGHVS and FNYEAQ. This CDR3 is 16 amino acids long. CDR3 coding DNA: TGTGCCAGCAGCTTAGATCACCAGGGACTCTCCTACGAGCAGTACTTC. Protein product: CASSLDHQGLSYEQYF.

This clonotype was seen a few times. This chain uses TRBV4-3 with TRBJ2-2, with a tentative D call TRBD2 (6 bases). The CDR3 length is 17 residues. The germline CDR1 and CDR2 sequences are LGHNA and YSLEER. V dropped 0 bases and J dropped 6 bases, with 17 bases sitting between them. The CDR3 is CASSQDAARGIPGELFF. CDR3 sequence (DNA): TGCGCCAGCAGCCAAGATGCCGCCCGGGGGATTCCCGGGGAGCTGTTTTTT.

For the CDR3, the DNA is TGCGCCAGCAGCCAAGATCCGGACAGCTCTGGGGCCAACGTCCTGACTTTC. Its protein is CASSQDPDSSGANVLTF. The chain couples TRBV4-3 to TRBJ2-6, with D perhaps TRBD1 (6 bases). CDR1 is LGHNA, CDR2 YSLEER, per germline. V was shortened by 0 bases and J by 0 bases, with 9 bases between the two germline ends. The CDR3 extends over 17 amino acids.

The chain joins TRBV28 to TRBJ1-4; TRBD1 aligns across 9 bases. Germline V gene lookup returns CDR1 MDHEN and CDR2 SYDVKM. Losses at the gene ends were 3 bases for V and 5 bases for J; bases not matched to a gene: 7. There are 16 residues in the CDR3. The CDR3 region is CASSFQDRGRNEKLFF. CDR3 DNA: TGTGCCAGCAGTTTCCAGGACAGGGGCCGAAATGAAAAACTGTTTTTT.